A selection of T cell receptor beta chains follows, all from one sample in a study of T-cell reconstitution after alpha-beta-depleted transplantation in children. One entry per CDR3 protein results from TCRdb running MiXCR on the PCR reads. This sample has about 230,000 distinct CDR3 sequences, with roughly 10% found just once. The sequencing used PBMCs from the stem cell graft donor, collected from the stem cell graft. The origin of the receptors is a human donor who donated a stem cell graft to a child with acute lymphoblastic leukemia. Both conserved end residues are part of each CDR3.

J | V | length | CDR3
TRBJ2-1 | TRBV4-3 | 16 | CASSQVRVSGMNEQFF
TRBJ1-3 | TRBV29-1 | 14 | CSVQSGKKGNTIYF
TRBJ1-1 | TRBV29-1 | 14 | CSVEEPQTGREAFF
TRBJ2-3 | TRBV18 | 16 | CASSFSQTGAADTQYF
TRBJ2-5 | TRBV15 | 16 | CATSRDRAKGEQTQYF
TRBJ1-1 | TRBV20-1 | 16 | CSARDGGAIGNTEAFF
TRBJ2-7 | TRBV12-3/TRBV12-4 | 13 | CASSLVGGSEQYF
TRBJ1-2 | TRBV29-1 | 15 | CSAFGALEGAFGYTF
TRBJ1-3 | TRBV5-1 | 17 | CASSLEGHQPSGNTIYF
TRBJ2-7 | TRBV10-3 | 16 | CAIRRTSGGSSYEQYF
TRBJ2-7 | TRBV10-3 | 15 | CAISESSTGSYEQYF
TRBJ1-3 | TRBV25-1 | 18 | CASSDVTGTDISGNTIYF
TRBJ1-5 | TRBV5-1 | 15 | CASSLEGEVYQPQHF
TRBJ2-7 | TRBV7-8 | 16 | CASSLKDFRESYEQYF
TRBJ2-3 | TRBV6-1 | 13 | CAISRPHTDTQYF
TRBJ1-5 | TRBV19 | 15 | CASAEGGRLRQPQHF
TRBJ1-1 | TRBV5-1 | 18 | CASSFLDRGQTGGTEAFF
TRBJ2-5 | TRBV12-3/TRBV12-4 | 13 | CASKSGGKETQYF
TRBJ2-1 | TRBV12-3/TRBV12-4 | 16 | CASSFQGRGSYNEQFF
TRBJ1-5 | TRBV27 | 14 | CASSPNRVGQPQHF
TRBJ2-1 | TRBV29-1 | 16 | CSVVVGASGGLNEQFF
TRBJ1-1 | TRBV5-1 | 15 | CASSLQGVSSTEAFF
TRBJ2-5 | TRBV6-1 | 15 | CASKMGLAGSGSQYF
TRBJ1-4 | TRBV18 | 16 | CASSRELQGLREKLFF
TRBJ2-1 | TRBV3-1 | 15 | CASSLSGGRYNEQFF
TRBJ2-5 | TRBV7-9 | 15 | CASSPPGPGGETQYF
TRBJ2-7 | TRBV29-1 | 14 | CSVRTTRGGNEQYF
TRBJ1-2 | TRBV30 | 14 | CAWSVVTGGTGYTF
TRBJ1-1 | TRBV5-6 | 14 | CASGEGTVNTEAFF
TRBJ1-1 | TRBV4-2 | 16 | CASSQDFGVMKTEAFF
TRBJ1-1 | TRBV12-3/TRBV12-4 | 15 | CATTPGILMNTEAFF
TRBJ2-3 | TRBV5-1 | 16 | CASSHGPGGATDTQYF
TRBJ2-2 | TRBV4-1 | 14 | CASSQPGGTGELFF
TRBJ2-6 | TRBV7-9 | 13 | CASSFGGANVLTF
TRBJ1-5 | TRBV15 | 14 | CATSRGRRDQPQHF
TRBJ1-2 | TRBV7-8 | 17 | CASSPREGVLFNYGYTF
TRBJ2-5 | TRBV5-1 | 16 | CASSRPRTGTQETQYF
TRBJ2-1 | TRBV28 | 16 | CASITRAPGGYNEQFF
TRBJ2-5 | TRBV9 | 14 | CASSVGGVRETQYF
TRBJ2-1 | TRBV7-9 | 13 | CASGTLGGGEQFF
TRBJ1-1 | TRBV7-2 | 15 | CASSPGADRGTEAFF
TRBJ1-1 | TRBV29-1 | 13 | CSVVGTGSTEAFF
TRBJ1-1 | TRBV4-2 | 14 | CASSQDTLGTEAFF
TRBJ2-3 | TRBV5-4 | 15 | CASSLDRGLTDTQYF
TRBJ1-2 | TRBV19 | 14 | CASSRAGTGSGYTF
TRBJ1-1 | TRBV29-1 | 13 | CSAPDRANTEAFF
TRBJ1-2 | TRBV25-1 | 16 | CASSARTGPTFYGYTF
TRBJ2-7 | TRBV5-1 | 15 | CASRGSEGEAYEQYF
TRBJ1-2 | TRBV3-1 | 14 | CASSQAGGGYGYTF
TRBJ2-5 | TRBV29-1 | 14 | CSVEKTSVRETQYF
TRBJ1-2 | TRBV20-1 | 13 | CSAPYTDPYGYTF
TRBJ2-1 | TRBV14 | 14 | CASSQGGPGNEQFF
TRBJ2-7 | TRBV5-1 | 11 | CASSLDHEQYF
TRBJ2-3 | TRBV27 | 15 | CASSFAGGGSVTQYF